The 9 T cell receptor beta chains below all came from one sample that was sequenced in a study of blood T cell repertoires in COVID-19. Assay: immunoSEQ multiplex PCR; the TCRdb copy retains only in-frame clones and omits some. The repertoire holds about 170,000 clones, with roughly 84% as singletons. Sequenced: peripheral blood. All receptors come from a woman aged 70-85 years with COVID-19, enrolled during active disease.

This chain uses TRBV4-2 with TRBJ1-4; D might be TRBD1 (6 bases). CDR1 is LGHNA and CDR2 is YNFKEQ in the germline V gene. Trimming took 0 bases from V and 5 from J, leaving 10 bases between them. The CDR3 is 15 amino acids. CDR3 in amino acids: CASSQDPRGNEKLFF. Here the CDR3 DNA reads TGTGCCAGCAGCCAAGATCCCAGGGGCAATGAAAAACTGTTTTTT.

CDR3 sequence: CASTTGTRRYEQYF. CDR3 DNA: TGTGCCAGCACCACCGGGACTAGACGCTACGAGCAGTACTTC. The chain has TRBV28 and TRBJ2-7; 8 nucleotides line up with TRBD2. The J segment lost 3 bases and the V segment lost 7 bases, leaving 8 bases of the junction unmatched. Germline CDR1 reads MDHEN; CDR2 reads SYDVKM. This CDR3 is 14 amino acids long.

The V call is TRBV3-1 (or the pseudogene TRBV3-2), the J call TRBJ1-1; D unclear. There are 13 residues in the CDR3. Trimming removed 6 bases at V and 0 bases at J, with 8 bases between. The germline gives CDR1 LGHDT, CDR2 YNNKEL (reference sequence). The chain's CDR3 is CASRRGMNTEAFF. Here the CDR3 DNA reads TGTGCCAGCAGACGCGGTATGAACACTGAAGCTTTCTTT.

The chain recombines TRBV5-6 with TRBJ2-7, with a possible D match to TRBD1 (5 bases). The CDR3 consists of 16 residues. V was shortened by 2 bases and J by 1 base, with 16 bases between the two germline ends. Germline values: CDR1 SGHDT, CDR2 YYEEEE. The CDR3 sequence is CASSFWGSSASYEQYV. DNA of the CDR3: TGTGCCAGCAGCTTCTGGGGCTCGTCGGCTTCCTACGAGCAGTACGTC.

The chain joins TRBV6-5 to TRBJ2-2; tentatively, D is TRBD1 (5 bases). This CDR3 spans 16 amino acids. Germline CDR1 MNHEY, CDR2 SVGAGI. V shed 0 bases and J shed 5 bases, with 13 bases lying between them. CDR3 amino acids: CASSYSPGLGTGELFF. DNA for the CDR3: TGTGCCAGCAGTTACTCGCCAGGGCTTGGGACCGGGGAGCTGTTTTTT.

The genes are TRBV3-1 (or the pseudogene TRBV3-2) and TRBJ2-7, with 11 bases identical to TRBD2. Germline-derived CDR1 and CDR2 are LGHDT and YNNKEL (reference sequence). V dropped 7 bases and J dropped 4; count of bases not matched to a gene: 3. This CDR3 has 13 amino acids. This CDR3 is CASMASGGYEQYF. The CDR3 nucleotides read TGTGCCAGCATGGCTAGCGGGGGGTACGAGCAGTACTTC.

The chain combines TRBV10-3 with TRBJ2-5; 8 bases are shared with TRBD2. This CDR3 region has 16 residues. V shed 1 base, J shed 4 bases, and the junction held 8 bases outside the gene matches. CDR1 is ENHRY and CDR2 is SYGVKD in the germline V gene. CDR3 in amino acids: CAISELDPREGETQYF. The CDR3 DNA is TGTGCCATCAGTGAGTTAGACCCCCGGGAGGGAGAGACCCAGTACTTC.

This clone was observed once. The chain combines TRBV24-1 with TRBJ1-2; TRBD1 agrees at 9 bases. The CDR3 is 13 amino acids. The ends lost 9 bases at V and 6 bases at J; junction bases unmatched: 7. Germline CDR1 KGHDR, CDR2 SFDVKD. CDR3 bases: TGTGCCACCCGGGACAGGGAAACGAATGGCTACACCTTC. This encodes CATRDRETNGYTF.

V is TRBV2 and J is TRBJ2-1, with TRBD2 matching over 8 bases. Germline loops: CDR1 SNHLY, CDR2 FYNNEI. This CDR3 comprises 16 residues. The V gene end was trimmed by 7 bases and the J gene end by 4 bases; junction bases not matched to a gene: 12. The CDR3 DNA sequence: TGTGCCAGCACCGACCACAGCGGGGGCCAATACAATGAGCAGTTCTTC. It encodes CASTDHSGGQYNEQFF.